The entry below describes one T cell receptor (beta chain). The antigen is undetermined. The sample is drawn from a study of cytomegalovirus exposure and HLA in healthy donors. This CDR3 is built from 14 residues. Germline CDR1 SGDLS, CDR2 YYNGEE. The V gene lost 0 bases and the J gene lost 7 bases, with 13 bases spanning the gap. The protocol was immunoSEQ multiplex PCR, while the TCRdb copy is restricted to in-frame clones and leaves out a portion. The table shows some 140,000 clones, with 86% occurring only once. Broader study findings: Reportedly, cytomegalovirus status was diagnosed with high sensitivity and specificity. A few CMV-associated chains proved CMV antigen-specific in vitro.

The sequenced material came from PBMCs. This TCR was sampled from a human donor in good health. The gene calls are TRBV9 and TRBJ1-2; D call uncertain. The CDR3 loop reads CASSVASETGGYTF. CDR3 sequence (DNA): TGTGCCAGCAGCGTAGCCTCCGAGACGGGTGGCTACACCTTC. Full variable domain (remainder filled in from reference TRBV9 and TRBJ1-2): DSGVTQTPKHLITATGQRVTLRCSPRSGDLSVYWYQQSLDQGLQFLIQYYNGEERAKGNILERFSAQQFPDLHSELNLSSLELGDSALYFCASSVASETGGYTFGSGTRLTVV.